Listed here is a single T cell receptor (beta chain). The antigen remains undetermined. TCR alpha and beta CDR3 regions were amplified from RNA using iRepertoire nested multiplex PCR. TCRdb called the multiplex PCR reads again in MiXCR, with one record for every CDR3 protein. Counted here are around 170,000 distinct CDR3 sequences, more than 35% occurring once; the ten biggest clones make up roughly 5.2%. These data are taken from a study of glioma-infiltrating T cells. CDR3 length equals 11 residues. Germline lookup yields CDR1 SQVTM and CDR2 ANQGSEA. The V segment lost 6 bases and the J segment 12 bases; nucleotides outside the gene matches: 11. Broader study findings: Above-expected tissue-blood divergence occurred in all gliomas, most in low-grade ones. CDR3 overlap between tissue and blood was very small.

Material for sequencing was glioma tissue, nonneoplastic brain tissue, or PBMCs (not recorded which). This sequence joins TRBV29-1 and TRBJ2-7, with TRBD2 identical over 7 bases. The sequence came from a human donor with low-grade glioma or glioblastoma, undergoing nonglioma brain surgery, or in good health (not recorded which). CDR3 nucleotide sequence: TGCAGCGTGAGGGAAGCGGGAAGTTTGTACTTC. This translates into CSVREAGSLYF.